The next 5 T cell receptor beta chains were all read from a single sample in a study of T cell responses to AZD1222 COVID-19 vaccine. Using immunoSEQ multiplex PCR, the repertoire was profiled, and TCRdb retains in-frame clones only, with some absent. This table holds about 150,000 clones, 85% to 95% found once. The sequencing here drew on peripheral blood, taken 28 days after the second AZD1222 dose. These TCRs come from an adult who received the AZD1222 COVID-19 vaccine.

This clone was picked up one time. J is TRBJ2-7 and V is TRBV28, with a tentative D call TRBD1 (6 bases). Trimming removed 9 bases at V and 4 bases at J, with 19 bases between. Germline lookup yields CDR1 MDHEN and CDR2 SYDVKM. The length of the CDR3 is 14 residues. The CDR3 nucleotides read TGTGCCAGTCAGGGACATTCGCCAGGTTACGAGCAGTACTTC. It codes for CASQGHSPGYEQYF.

This sequence joins TRBV27 and TRBJ2-1; D gene unclear. V was clipped by 0 bases and J by 3 bases, with 6 bases between them. CDR1 and CDR2 from the germline V gene are MNHEY and SMNVEV (reference sequence). The CDR3 is 14 residues long. This CDR3 reads CASSLSWHYNEQFF. Here the CDR3 DNA reads TGTGCCAGCAGTTTATCGTGGCACTACAATGAGCAGTTCTTC.

V gene TRBV6-5 combines with J gene TRBJ2-5, with D unresolved. The V gene lost 0 bases and the J gene lost 4 bases, with 15 bases spanning the gap. The CDR3 extends over 16 amino acids. Germline V CDR1 and CDR2: MNHEY, SVGAGI. Written as DNA, the CDR3 is TGTGCCAGCAGTTACTCCTCGCGGAGTACCACAGAGACCCAGTACTTC. Translated: CASSYSSRSTTETQYF.

This clone has just a few counts. The CDR3 reads CASKTRRHGAQETQYF. The CDR3 DNA follows: TGTGCCAGCAAAACCCGACGTCATGGGGCCCAAGAGACCCAGTACTTC. The chain is built from TRBV28 and TRBJ2-5; D might be TRBD1 (5 bases). Per the germline V gene, CDR1 is MDHEN and CDR2 is SYDVKM. CDR3 length: 16 residues. Trimming shortened V by 7 bases and J by 1 base, and 19 bases separated the two germline ends.

The V call is TRBV9, the J call TRBJ1-6; the D is unclear. Germline V lookup: CDR1 SGDLS, CDR2 YYNGEE. CDR3 length equals 13 residues. Between the trimmed V and J ends, which lost 0 bases and 8 bases, there was a span of 6 bases. The CDR3 DNA sequence: TGTGCCAGCAGCGTAGGGGAGGATTCACCCCTCCACTTT. As protein: CASSVGEDSPLHF. The full variable domain, completed using reference TRBV9 and TRBJ1-6, is DSGVTQTPKHLITATGQRVTLRCSPRSGDLSVYWYQQSLDQGLQFLIQYYNGEERAKGNILERFSAQQFPDLHSELNLSSLELGDSALYFCASSVGEDSPLHFGNGTRLTVT.